The subject of this entry is one T cell receptor (beta chain). Its antigen is still unknown. No base qualities exist here, and no much larger clone lies one base off it. This sample was taken from a study of shared clonotypes between healthy human individuals (dated by TCRdb to 2020 to 2021). Concerning the study at large: A few men and two women, aged 18 to 49 years, made up the cohort. For each donor, CD4 naive and CD4 memory were each given three plates, CD8 naive was given two plates, and CD8 memory was given one plate. The study deeply sequenced blood TCR repertoires of five healthy adults to estimate repertoire size and the extent of clonotype sharing between individuals. Libraries were prepared and TCR repertoires were sequenced by different laboratories using diverse techniques, in order to increase sequencing depth and limit assay-specific biases. Leukapheresis yielded between about 0.85 and 10 billion PBMCs per donor. Overall results and qualifications from the work: Rarefaction of sorted-subset datasets indicated incomplete sequencing despite the large sequencing depth. Naive subsets generally had larger estimated clonotype richness than memory subsets did. Sampling was restricted to blood, and TCR repertoires in tissues likely differ from the TCR repertoires found in blood. The genetic and exposure-history diversity represented was limited by the small number of donors. Pairwise subsampling led to the expectation that sequencing depth would affect the degree of clonotype sharing among donors. Across a handful of donors, about 5.2% of naive CD4, around 3.5% of naive CD8, roughly 2.3% of memory CD4, and around 0.4% of memory CD8 clonotypes were shared. Clonotypes shared by all four sorted-subset donors showed higher generation probabilities than non-shared clonotypes.

Deletion took 3 bases off V and 3 bases off J, with a span of 10 bases between the germline ends. CDR1 is given as WNHNN and CDR2 as SYGVQD, both from the germline V gene (reference sequence). The CDR3 goes from the cysteine to the phenylalanine over 14 residues. Of all the DNA, just the CDR3 is kept, 42 bases in frame from base 1. The donors were healthy, HIV-negative adults who had no recently reported acute infections or vaccinations. Every donor was a Caucasian adult residing in Nashville, Tennessee, USA. CD4+ T cells were enriched by magnetic negative selection, after which naive cells were positively selected on CD45RA and the negative fraction was taken as the memory subset. Blood was obtained by leukapheresis, after which PBMCs were separated by Ficoll-Histopaque density gradient centrifugation and cryopreserved in liquid nitrogen vapor phase. Analytical flow cytometry was used to check the purity and quantity of every magnetically sorted T cell population. Genomic DNA was isolated from every sorted fraction and measured by UV absorbance on a Nanodrop 2000c.

TCR CDR3 regions were amplified from genomic DNA by multiplex PCR using the deep immunoSEQ assay. Extracted genomic DNA from each cell subset was distributed evenly across all wells of several immunoSEQ 96-well plates, and each plate was treated as a replicate. For sorted subsets, around 200 ng genomic DNA, equal to about 30,000 T cell genomes, was loaded into each replicate PCR. Purified libraries were measured with a Qubit 3.0 fluorometer, size-checked on a Bioanalyzer 2100, and measured again with the KAPA Library Quantification kit. Every immunoSEQ 96-well plate was sequenced on a separate single-read 150-cycle Illumina NextSeq 550 flow cell. In the source study's methods: The immunoSEQ output contained only junctional sequences without quality scores, so filtering could not match that applied to full-length reads. To assign V/J genes and CDR3, sequences were annotated using PyIR, a Python wrapper for IgBLAST v1.9, with IMGT germline references. Reads were filtered out if the reads had weak V/J assignments (E-value above 1e-6), no CDR3, stop codons, out-of-frame junctions, or ambiguous translated residues. V3J clonotypes were defined by identical inferred V gene, J gene, and CDR3 amino acid sequence. The percentage overlap between two repertoires was calculated by dividing the number of shared unique clonotypes by the size of the smaller repertoire. Three approaches were used to assess repertoire richness: RTK rarefaction, the Chao1 estimator, and Recon v2.1 estimates of unobserved clonotypes. For all TCRbeta clonotypes obtained by the gDNA method from four donors, generation probabilities were computed with OLGA. In its TCRdb copy, this immuneACCESS table keeps in-frame sequences only and misses some clones. Where compared with another copy, unresolved V genes explain less than half of these, and the others have no known cause. The DNA gave D and trimming, while V, J and clone size come from that table. Counted in this sample were roughly 1,100,000 clones; about 75% of them appeared once. Approximately 1.5% of the sample is held by the ten biggest clonotypes.

The rearrangement joined TRBV10-1 to TRBJ2-3; TRBD2 is perhaps the D gene, given 6 matching bases. Sequenced: memory CD4+ T cells sorted from blood. The intended sense of this specimen's cell subset or site label: CD45RA-negative fraction. The sequence was collected from a man between 18 and 35 years old in good health. At the DNA level, the sequence is TGCGCCAGCAGTGACCCGGGGAGGACAGATACGCAGTATTTT. It translates as CASSDPGRTDTQYF.